The clone carrying this T cell receptor (beta chain) has a count of ten or more. The data stem from a study of T cells in Graves' hyperthyroidism and ophthalmopathy. The V segment lost 4 bases and the J segment 6 bases; nucleotides outside the gene matches: 14. The CDR3 extends over 17 amino acids. Germline CDR1 and CDR2: SGHRS and YFSETQ. Amplified TCR beta CDR3 regions derived from RNA transcripts. The HTBI primer set was used in a first-round RT-PCR of the TCR CDR3. TCRdb reprocessed the multiplex PCR reads via MiXCR and lists one record per CDR3 protein. The repertoire holds about 640,000 distinct CDR3 sequences, with less than 25% as singletons.

This clonotype was obtained from a man between 25 and 39 years old with Graves' ophthalmopathy. The chain is built from TRBV5-1 and TRBJ2-2; 8 nucleotides match TRBD2. Sequencing input: blood. The CDR3 DNA is TGCGCCAGCAGCGGACCCACAACTAGCGGCGTGGCCGGGGAGCTGTTTTTT. Translation: CASSGPTTSGVAGELFF.